These 7 T cell receptor beta chains came from one sample sequenced in a study of T cells expressing NK-cell markers. TCRdb processed the 5' RACE reads again and assigns one entry to each CDR3 protein, with no DNA. The sample has some 410,000 distinct CDR3 sequences. Sequencing was done on a sample of blood T cells: a sorted CD56 or NKG2C T cell subset, CD4+ or CD8+ T cells, or bulk PBMC T cells (not recorded which). These receptors came from a woman aged 18-70 years in good health.

The gene calls are TRBV20-1 and TRBJ2-5; TCRdb's D gene call, TRBD2, goes unchecked for lack of DNA. The CDR3 length is 14 residues. Germline lookup yields CDR1 DFQATT and CDR2 SNEGSKA (reference sequence). CDR3 sequence: CSARKGGRGETQYF.

The rearrangement links TRBV6-5 to TRBJ2-1; without DNA, the TCRdb call of TRBD2 cannot be checked. Germline V CDR1 and CDR2: MNHEY, SVGAGI. The CDR3 extends over 17 amino acids. CDR3 region: CASSYRDSYLSNNEQFF.

This chain joins TRBV7-9 and TRBJ2-7; absent DNA, TCRdb's TRBD1 call cannot be checked. The CDR3 sequence is 14 residues long. Germline V gives CDR1 SEHNR, CDR2 FQNEAQ (reference sequence). CDR3 sequence: CASSFLRGTYEQYF.

The chain employs TRBV12-3 or TRBV12-4 and TRBJ2-5; TCRdb's D call, TRBD2, is unchecked because there is no DNA. This CDR3 has 15 residues. The CDR3 region is CASSSRAGRQETQYF.

V is TRBV12-3 or TRBV12-4 and J is TRBJ1-1; the TCRdb call, TRBD1, lacks DNA for checking. The CDR3 consists of 16 residues. This chain's CDR3 is CASSSGGQIMNTEAFF.

This rearrangement joins TRBV6-5 to TRBJ1-1. This CDR3 has 15 residues. Germline CDR1 reads MNHEY; CDR2 reads SVGAGI. Here the CDR3 reads CASSYKRKGGTEAFF.

The chain links TRBV6-2 or TRBV6-3 to TRBJ2-4. Germline-derived CDR1 and CDR2 are MNHEY and SVGEGT. CDR3 length: 17 amino acids. This chain's CDR3 is CASSYSRTGLAKNIQYF.